Described below is a single T cell receptor (beta chain) sequence and its context. Its specificity is unknown. The PCR made use of 60 Vbeta and 13 Jbeta primers. Clones were read by immunoSEQ multiplex PCR, and TCRdb kept only the in-frame ones, dropping some. The sample has more than 95,000 clones. The CDR3 consists of 14 residues. V lost 5 bases, J lost 2 bases, and 10 bases lay in between. CDR1 is MNHEY and CDR2 is SMNVEV in the germline V gene (reference sequence). This specimen comes from a study of cytomegalovirus exposure and HLA in healthy donors. The study, taken as a whole, reports: The majority of CMV-associated TCR beta chains were reported as apparently HLA-restricted in a later analysis.

This chain uses TRBV27 with TRBJ1-5, with D maybe TRBD1 (5 bases). This TCR derives from a man in his forties or fifties in good health and CMV-seronegative. Source material: PBMCs. CDR3 nucleotide sequence: TGTGCCAGCAGTCCAGGGCCCGGCAATCAGCCCCAGCATTTT. The encoded protein is CASSPGPGNQPQHF.